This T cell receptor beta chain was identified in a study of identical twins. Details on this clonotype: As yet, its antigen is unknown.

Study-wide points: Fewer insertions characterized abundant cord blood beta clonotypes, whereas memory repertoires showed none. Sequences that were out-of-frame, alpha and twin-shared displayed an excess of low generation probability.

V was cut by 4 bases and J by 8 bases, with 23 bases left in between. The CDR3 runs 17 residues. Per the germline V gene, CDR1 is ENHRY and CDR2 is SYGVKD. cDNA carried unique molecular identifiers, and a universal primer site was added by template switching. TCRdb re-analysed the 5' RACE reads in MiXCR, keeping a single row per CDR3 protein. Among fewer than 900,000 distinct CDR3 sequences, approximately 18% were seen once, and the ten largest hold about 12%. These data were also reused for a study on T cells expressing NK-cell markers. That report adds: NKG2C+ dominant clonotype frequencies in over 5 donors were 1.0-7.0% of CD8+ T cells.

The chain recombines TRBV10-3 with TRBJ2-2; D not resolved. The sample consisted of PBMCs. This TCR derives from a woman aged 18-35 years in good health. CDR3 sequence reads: CAISVKTAKLKTGELFF. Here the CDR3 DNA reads TGTGCCATCAGTGTGAAGACGGCCAAGTTGAAAACAGGGGAGCTGTTTTTT.